These 20 T cell receptor beta chains were all obtained from the same sample, sequenced in a study of blood T cell repertoires in COVID-19. Libraries were prepared by immunoSEQ multiplex PCR; TCRdb keeps only in-frame clonotypes and omits some of them. The data show about 120,000 clones, with approximately 81% seen just once and 3.9% held by the top ten. The sequencing input was peripheral blood. These receptors were taken from a man in his 60s with acute or convalescent COVID-19.

The chain carries TRBV11-3 and TRBJ2-7; D might be TRBD1 (5 bases). Trimming removed 5 bases from V and 3 bases from J, with 11 bases in between. Germline V gene data show CDR1 as SGHNT and CDR2 as YENEEA. CDR3 length: 13 amino acids. The CDR3 reads CASSPGHLYEQYF. In nucleotides, the CDR3 is TGTGCCAGCAGCCCCGGACACCTCTACGAGCAGTACTTC. The variable domain in full, completed from reference TRBV11-3 and TRBJ2-7, reads EAGVVQSPRYKIIEKKQPVAFWCNPISGHNTLYWYLQNLGQGPELLIRYENEEAVDDSQLPKDRFSAERLKGVDSTLKIQPAELGDSAVYLCASSPGHLYEQYFGPGTRLTVT.

This chain uses TRBV18 with TRBJ2-5, with a tentative D call TRBD1 (5 bases). CDR3 length: 13 residues. The germline CDR1 and CDR2 sequences are KGHSH and LQKENI. With 3 bases removed from V and 5 bases from J, the gap between germline ends came to 10 bases. CDR3 sequence: CASSPPDTETQYF. DNA of the CDR3: TGTGCCAGCTCACCTCCGGACACTGAGACCCAGTACTTC. Based on the CDR3 plus reference TRBV18 and TRBJ2-5, the full variable domain is NAGVMQNPRHLVRRRGQEARLRCSPMKGHSHVYWYRQLPEEGLKFMVYLQKENIIDESGMPKERFSAEFPKEGPSILRIQQVVRGDSAAYFCASSPPDTETQYFGPGTRLLVL.

The chain employs TRBV7-3 and TRBJ2-1, with 9 bases that match TRBD2. CDR3 size: 18 residues. V shed 1 base, J shed 3 bases, and the junction held 10 bases outside the gene matches. Germline V lookup: CDR1 SGHTA, CDR2 FQGTGA. CDR3 amino acids: CASSLMGASGALYNEQFF. CDR3 DNA: TGTGCCAGCAGCTTAATGGGGGCTAGCGGGGCACTCTACAATGAGCAGTTCTTC.

The chain combines TRBV5-1 with TRBJ2-7, with 7 bases identical to TRBD1. The ends lost 4 bases at V and 3 bases at J; junction bases unmatched: 13. Germline-derived CDR1 and CDR2 are SGHRS and YFSETQ. The CDR3 has 16 residues. The DNA for the CDR3 is TGCGCCAGCAGCACTGGGACAGCCACGGACGTCTACGAGCAGTACTTC. Translating gives CASSTGTATDVYEQYF.

In DNA form, the CDR3 reads TGTGCCAGTAGGAAGTCCGGGACACCGAACAATGAGCAGTTCTTC. Translated: CASRKSGTPNNEQFF. The chain has TRBV19 and TRBJ2-1, with a weak D call TRBD1 (6 bases). The CDR3 covers 15 residues. Looked up from germline, CDR1 is LNHDA and CDR2 is SQIVND (reference sequence). V lost 6 bases and J lost 5, with 17 bases in between.

Regarding this clone: Germline is not matched at one junction end, which may reflect a read error. This sequence joins TRBV9 and TRBJ2-1, with TRBD1 identical over 7 bases. The CDR3 spans 15 residues. Germline V gene lookup returns CDR1 SGDLS and CDR2 YYNGEE. The CDR3 DNA reads as TGTGCCAGCAGCGTAGCTGGGACAGACTACGATGAGCAGTTCTTC. This codes for CASSVAGTDYDEQFF. The whole variable domain, filled in from reference TRBV9 and TRBJ2-1, reads DSGVTQTPKHLITATGQRVTLRCSPRSGDLSVYWYQQSLDQGLQFLIQYYNGEERAKGNILERFSAQQFPDLHSELNLSSLELGDSALYFCASSVAGTDYDEQFFGPGTRLTVL.

The CDR3 nucleotides are TGTGCCTGGCATCGGGGAGGGACAGGGTCGACACCCCTCCACTTT. It encodes CAWHRGGTGSTPLHF. V and J are TRBV30 and TRBJ1-6; TRBD1 agrees at 9 bases. J was trimmed by 11 bases and V by 5 bases; bases with no gene match: 13. The CDR3 covers 15 residues. Germline V gene lookup returns CDR1 GTSNPN and CDR2 SVGIG (reference sequence).

The genes are TRBV3-1 (or the pseudogene TRBV3-2) and TRBJ2-2; D might be TRBD2 (5 bases). This CDR3 region has 15 residues. Per germline, CDR1 LGHDT and CDR2 YNNKEL (reference sequence). V lost 0 bases to trimming and J lost 5 bases, with 10 bases between them. The CDR3 DNA is TGTGCCAGCAGCCAAGATGGAGGATGGACCGGGGAGCTGTTTTTT. Protein: CASSQDGGWTGELFF.

As regards this clone: The identical CDR3 is also encoded by other nucleotide sequences in the sample. The chain combines TRBV19 with TRBJ1-5, with 11 bases fitting TRBD1. CDR1 is LNHDA, CDR2 SQIVND, per germline (reference sequence). This CDR3 is 15 amino acids long. J gave up 4 bases and V 6 bases, and 5 bases lay outside the gene matches. CDR3 coding DNA: TGTGCCAGTAGCGGGACAGGGGGTGGGAATCAGCCCCAGCATTTT. Translated, it gives CASSGTGGGNQPQHF.

This chain joins TRBV5-1 and TRBJ2-7; D possibly corresponds to TRBD2 (5 bases). The CDR3 covers 13 residues. Germline values: CDR1 SGHRS, CDR2 YFSETQ. V lost 6 bases and J 4 bases, leaving 14 bases between the germline ends. DNA of the CDR3: TGCGCCAGCACCAGCGGTCGGGGATACGAGCAGTACTTC. This codes for CASTSGRGYEQYF.

The chain has TRBV29-1 and TRBJ1-1, with D perhaps matching TRBD1 (5 bases). V was clipped by 3 bases and J by 7 bases, with 15 bases between them. The CDR3 covers 13 residues. Germline V gene sequence: CDR1 SQVTM, CDR2 ANQGSEA. CDR3 sequence: CSVDPGTGDEAFF. The CDR3 nucleotides are TGCAGCGTTGACCCGGGCACAGGAGATGAAGCTTTCTTT.

The CDR3 sequence: CATSALSGSRFDNEQFF. CDR3 sequence (DNA): TGTGCCACCAGTGCCCTTAGCGGGAGCCGCTTCGACAATGAGCAGTTCTTC. The chain carries TRBV24-1 and TRBJ2-1; TRBD2 matches at 9 bases. The V and J ends lost 5 bases and 5 bases, in that order; junction bases with no gene match: 12. Germline CDR1 and CDR2: KGHDR and SFDVKD. The CDR3 is 17 amino acids.

The chain uses TRBV29-1 and TRBJ2-3; TRBD2 aligns across 7 bases. This CDR3 contains 13 residues. Germline CDR1 SQVTM, CDR2 ANQGSEA. Germline trimming cut 4 bases from V and 0 bases from J; bases unmatched to any gene: 1. For the CDR3, the DNA is TGCAGCGTTGTCGGGGGGAGCACAGATACGCAGTATTTT. Translating gives CSVVGGSTDTQYF.

The rearrangement uses TRBV4-1 and TRBJ1-6; no firm D call. Germline V gene lookup returns CDR1 MGHRA and CDR2 YSYEKL. Trimming took off 0 bases at V and 0 bases at J, with 6 bases between the two ends. The CDR3 consists of 16 residues. CDR3 bases: TGCGCCAGCAGCCAAGATAGGAGCTCCTATAATTCACCCCTCCACTTT. It is translated as CASSQDRSSYNSPLHF.

The count of this clone is one. The chain is built from TRBV5-8 and TRBJ1-5, with a possible D match to TRBD1 (5 bases). CDR1 SGHTS and CDR2 YDEGEE come from the germline V gene. V was shortened by 4 bases and J by 4 bases, with 18 bases between the two germline ends. The CDR3 consists of 16 residues. In nucleotides, the CDR3 is TGTGCCAGCAGCCCCAAGGGGAGAGCGGGGAATCAGCCCCAGCATTTT. Its translation: CASSPKGRAGNQPQHF.

This clone was seen just once. This rearrangement joins TRBV28 to TRBJ1-6, with TRBD1 identical over 9 bases. The junction had 6 bases not matched to a gene; V was cut back by 4 bases and J by 5 bases. The CDR3 loop spans 16 amino acids. The germline V gene has CDR1 MDHEN and CDR2 SYDVKM. CDR3 protein: CASSSAWTGDNSPLHF. CDR3 coding DNA: TGTGCCAGCAGTTCCGCTTGGACAGGGGATAATTCACCCCTCCACTTT.

The chain joins TRBV19 to TRBJ1-5, with 9 nucleotides matching TRBD1. The ends lost 3 bases at V and 5 bases at J; junction bases unmatched: 2. The CDR3 loop spans 14 amino acids. Germline loops: CDR1 LNHDA, CDR2 SQIVND (reference sequence). CDR3 residues: CASSITGGYQPQHF. In DNA, the CDR3 is TGTGCCAGTAGTATCACAGGGGGCTATCAGCCCCAGCATTTT.

This clone was detected only a few times. This chain links TRBV5-4 with TRBJ2-1, with D unclear. The CDR3 has 14 amino acids. Deletions cut 0 bases from V and 3 bases from J, with 7 bases between. Germline lookup yields CDR1 SGHNT and CDR2 YYREEE (reference sequence). This CDR3 is CASSLVADYNEQFF. The CDR3 region has the DNA TGTGCCAGCAGCTTGGTGGCGGACTACAATGAGCAGTTCTTC.

The J gene is TRBJ2-2, the V gene TRBV28; a weak D match, TRBD1 (6 bases). The V gene's germline CDR1 is MDHEN and CDR2 SYDVKM. CDR3 length: 12 amino acids. V shed 6 bases and J shed 7 bases, with 9 bases lying between them. The CDR3 region has the DNA TGTGCCAGCAGGCGAGGGGGCGGGGAGCTGTTTTTT. It is translated as CASRRGGGELFF.

The chain carries TRBV21-1 and TRBJ2-7; the table calls TRBD1, which could not be checked here. TRBV21-1 is a documented pseudogene. The length of the CDR3 is 13 residues. Written as DNA, the CDR3 is TGTGCCATTGCTAACACAGGGACAAGCGAGCAGTACTTC. This codes for CAIANTGTSEQYF.